This T cell receptor (beta chain) was profiled in a study of T cells in Graves' hyperthyroidism and ophthalmopathy. This clonotype was seen many times. The CDR3 regions of TCR beta were amplified from RNA transcripts. An initial round of RT-PCR targeting the TCR CDR3 relied on the HTBI primer set. TCRdb ran MiXCR on the multiplex PCR reads and lists one entry per CDR3 protein. The sample holds fewer than 500,000 distinct CDR3 sequences, 13% seen once. CDR1 SQVTM and CDR2 ANQGSEA come from the germline V gene. The V gene lost 6 bases and the J gene lost 0 bases, with 11 bases spanning the gap. This CDR3 has 13 amino acids.

Sequenced sample: blood. The V gene is TRBV29-1, the J gene TRBJ1-1, with D maybe TRBD1 (6 bases). This clonotype was obtained from a man aged 25 to 45 with Graves' hyperthyroidism that later progressed to Graves' ophthalmopathy. The CDR3 region has the DNA TGCAGCGTGGACGGACAGATGAACACTGAAGCTTTCTTT. Residues: CSVDGQMNTEAFF.